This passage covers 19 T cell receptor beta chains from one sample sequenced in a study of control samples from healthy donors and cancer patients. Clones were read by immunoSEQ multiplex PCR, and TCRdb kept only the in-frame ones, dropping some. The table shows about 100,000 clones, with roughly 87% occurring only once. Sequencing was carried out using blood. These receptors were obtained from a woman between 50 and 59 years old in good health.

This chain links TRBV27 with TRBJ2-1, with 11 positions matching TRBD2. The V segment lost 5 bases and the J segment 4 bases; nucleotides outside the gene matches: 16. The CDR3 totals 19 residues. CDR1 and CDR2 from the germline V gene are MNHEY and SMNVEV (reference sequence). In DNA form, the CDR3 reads TGTGCCAGCAGTCCAAGGGTAGCGGGGGGGACCTCTTGGTACAATGAGCAGTTCTTC. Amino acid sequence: CASSPRVAGGTSWYNEQFF.

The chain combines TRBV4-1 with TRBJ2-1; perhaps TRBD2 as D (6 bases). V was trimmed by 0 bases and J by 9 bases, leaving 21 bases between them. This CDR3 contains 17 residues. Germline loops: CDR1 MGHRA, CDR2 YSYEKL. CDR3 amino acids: CASSQDSTGLSPLEQFF. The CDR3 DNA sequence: TGCGCCAGCAGCCAAGATTCCACCGGACTATCACCACTTGAGCAGTTCTTC.

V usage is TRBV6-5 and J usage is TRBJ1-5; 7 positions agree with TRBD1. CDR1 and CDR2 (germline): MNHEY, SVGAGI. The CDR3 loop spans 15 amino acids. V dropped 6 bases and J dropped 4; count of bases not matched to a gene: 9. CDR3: CASSPGQAANQPQHF. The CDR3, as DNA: TGTGCCAGCAGCCCCGGACAGGCTGCGAATCAGCCCCAGCATTTT.

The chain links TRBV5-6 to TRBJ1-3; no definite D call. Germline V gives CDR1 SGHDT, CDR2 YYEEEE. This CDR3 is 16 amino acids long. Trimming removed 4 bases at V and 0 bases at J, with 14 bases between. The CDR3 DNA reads TGTGCCAGCAGCCTCGTTCAGGTCCCCTCTGGAAACACCATATATTTT. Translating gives CASSLVQVPSGNTIYF.

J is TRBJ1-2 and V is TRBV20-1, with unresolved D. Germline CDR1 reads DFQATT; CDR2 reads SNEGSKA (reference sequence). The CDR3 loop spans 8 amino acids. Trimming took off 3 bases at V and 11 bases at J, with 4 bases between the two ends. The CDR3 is CSASPYTF. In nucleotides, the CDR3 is TGCAGTGCTAGCCCGTACACCTTC.

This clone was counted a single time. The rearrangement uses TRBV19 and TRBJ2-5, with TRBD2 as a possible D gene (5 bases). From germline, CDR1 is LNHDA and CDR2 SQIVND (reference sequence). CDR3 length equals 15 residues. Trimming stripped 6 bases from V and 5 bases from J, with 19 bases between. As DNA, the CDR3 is TGTGCCAGTAGCTCCCGCGGAGGTGCCCCGGAGACCCAGTACTTC. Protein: CASSSRGGAPETQYF.

The DNA of the CDR3 is TGTGCCAGCAGCTTAGCGCGTGTAAGAAGGAATGAGCAGTTCTTC. Translated: CASSLARVRRNEQFF. The chain employs TRBV7-2 and TRBJ2-1, with D unclear. There are 15 residues in the CDR3. V was clipped by 0 bases and J by 7 bases, with 13 bases between them. Germline CDR1 reads SGHTA; CDR2 reads FQGNSA.

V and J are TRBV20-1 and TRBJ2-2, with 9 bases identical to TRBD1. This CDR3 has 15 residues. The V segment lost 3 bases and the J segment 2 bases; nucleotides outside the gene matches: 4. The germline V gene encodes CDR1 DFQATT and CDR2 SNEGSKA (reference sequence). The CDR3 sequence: CSASVTGGNTGELFF. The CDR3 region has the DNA TGCAGTGCTAGTGTCACAGGGGGCAACACCGGGGAGCTGTTTTTT.

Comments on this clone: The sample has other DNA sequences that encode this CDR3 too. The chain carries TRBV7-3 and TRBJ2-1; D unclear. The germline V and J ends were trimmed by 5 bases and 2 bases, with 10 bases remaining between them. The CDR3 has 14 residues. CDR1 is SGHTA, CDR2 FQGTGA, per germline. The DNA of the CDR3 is TGTGCCAGCAGCCCACCGGGTGCCTACAATGAGCAGTTCTTC. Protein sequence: CASSPPGAYNEQFF.

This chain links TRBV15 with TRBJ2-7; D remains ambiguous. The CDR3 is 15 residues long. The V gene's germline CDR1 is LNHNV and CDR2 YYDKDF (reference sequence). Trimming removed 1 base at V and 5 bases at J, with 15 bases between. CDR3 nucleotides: TGTGCCACCAGCAGAGGAAGTCTCTCCGCGAACGAGCAGTACTTC. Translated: CATSRGSLSANEQYF.

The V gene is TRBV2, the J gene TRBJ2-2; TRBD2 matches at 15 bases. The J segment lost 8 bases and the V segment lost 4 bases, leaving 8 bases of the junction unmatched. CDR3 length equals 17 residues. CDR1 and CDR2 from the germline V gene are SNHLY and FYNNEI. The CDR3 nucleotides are TGTGCCAGCAGTGCCGGACTAGCGGGAGGGCCAAGAGGGGAGCTGTTTTTT. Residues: CASSAGLAGGPRGELFF. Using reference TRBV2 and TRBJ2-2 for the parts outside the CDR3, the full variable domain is EPEVTQTPSHQVTQMGQEVILRCVPISNHLYFYWYRQILGQKVEFLVSFYNNEISEKSEIFDDQFSVERPDGSNFTLKIRSTKLEDSAMYFCASSAGLAGGPRGELFFGEGSRLTVL.

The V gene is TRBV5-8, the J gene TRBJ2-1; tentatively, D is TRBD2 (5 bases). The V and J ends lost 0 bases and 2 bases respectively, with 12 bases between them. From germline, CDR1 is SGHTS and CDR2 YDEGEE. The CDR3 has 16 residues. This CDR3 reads CASSLELGNAYNEQFF. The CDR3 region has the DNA TGTGCCAGCAGCTTGGAACTCGGGAACGCCTACAATGAGCAGTTCTTC.

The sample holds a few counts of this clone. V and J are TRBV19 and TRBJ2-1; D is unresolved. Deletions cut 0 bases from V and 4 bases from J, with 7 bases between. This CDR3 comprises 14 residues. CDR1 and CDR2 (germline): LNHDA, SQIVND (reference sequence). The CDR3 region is CASSIEGPYNEQFF. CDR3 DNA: TGTGCCAGTAGTATAGAAGGCCCTTACAATGAGCAGTTCTTC.

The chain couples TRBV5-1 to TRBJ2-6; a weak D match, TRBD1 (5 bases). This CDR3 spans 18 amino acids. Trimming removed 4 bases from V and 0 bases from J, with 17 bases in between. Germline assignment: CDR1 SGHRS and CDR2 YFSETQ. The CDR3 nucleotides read TGCGCCAGCAGCCAGCTGGCAGGGTTTGACTCTGGGGCCAACGTCCTGACTTTC. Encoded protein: CASSQLAGFDSGANVLTF.

The CDR3, as DNA: TGTGCCAGCAGCTTAGGGGGACTACCTAACATTCAGTACTTC. It is translated as CASSLGGLPNIQYF. V gene TRBV7-9 combines with J gene TRBJ2-4, with TRBD2 identical over 7 bases. Germline trimming cut 1 base from V and 7 bases from J; bases unmatched to any gene: 4. There are 14 residues in the CDR3. Germline values: CDR1 SEHNR, CDR2 FQNEAQ (reference sequence). The entire variable domain, with the rest obtained from reference TRBV7-9 and TRBJ2-4, is as follows: DTGVSQNPRHKITKRGQNVTFRCDPISEHNRLYWYRQTLGQGPEFLTYFQNEAQLEKSRLLSDRFSAERPKGSFSTLEIQRTEQGDSAMYLCASSLGGLPNIQYFGAGTRLSVL.

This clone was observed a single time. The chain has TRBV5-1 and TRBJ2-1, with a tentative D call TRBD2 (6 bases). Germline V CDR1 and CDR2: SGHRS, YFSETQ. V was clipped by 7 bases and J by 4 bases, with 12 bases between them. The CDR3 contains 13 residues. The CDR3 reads CASSRDLYNEQFF. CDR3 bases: TGCGCCAGCTCACGGGACTTATACAATGAGCAGTTCTTC.

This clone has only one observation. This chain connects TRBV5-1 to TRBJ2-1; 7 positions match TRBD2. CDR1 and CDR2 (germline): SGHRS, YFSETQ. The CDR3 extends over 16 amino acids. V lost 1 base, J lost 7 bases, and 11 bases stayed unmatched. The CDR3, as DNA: TGCGCCAGCAGCTTGTCGGCGGGGGTCATAGGGAATGAGCAGTTCTTC. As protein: CASSLSAGVIGNEQFF.

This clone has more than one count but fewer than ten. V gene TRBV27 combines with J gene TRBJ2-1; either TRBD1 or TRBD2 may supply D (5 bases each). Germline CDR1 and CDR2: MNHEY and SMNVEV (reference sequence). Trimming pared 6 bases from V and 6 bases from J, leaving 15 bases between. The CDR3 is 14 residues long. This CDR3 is CASRTGRFGNEQFF. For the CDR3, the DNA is TGTGCCAGCAGAACGGGACGGTTTGGCAATGAGCAGTTCTTC.

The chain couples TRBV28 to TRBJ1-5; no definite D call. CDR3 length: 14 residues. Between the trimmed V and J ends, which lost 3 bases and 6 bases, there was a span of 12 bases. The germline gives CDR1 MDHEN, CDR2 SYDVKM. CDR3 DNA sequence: TGTGCCAGCAGTTTGGCCAGTGCCGCTCAGCCCCAGCATTTT. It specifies CASSLASAAQPQHF.